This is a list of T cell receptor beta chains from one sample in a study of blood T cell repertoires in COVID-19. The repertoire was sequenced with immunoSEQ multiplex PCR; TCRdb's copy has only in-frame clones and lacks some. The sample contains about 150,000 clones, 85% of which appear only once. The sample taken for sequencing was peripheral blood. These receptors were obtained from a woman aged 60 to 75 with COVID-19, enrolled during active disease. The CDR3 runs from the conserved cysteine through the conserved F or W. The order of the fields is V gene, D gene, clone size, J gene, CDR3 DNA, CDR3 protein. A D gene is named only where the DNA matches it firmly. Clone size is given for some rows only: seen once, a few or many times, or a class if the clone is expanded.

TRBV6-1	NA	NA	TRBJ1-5	TGTGCCAGCAGTGACAGATCCAATCAGCCCCAGCATTTT	CASSDRSNQPQHF
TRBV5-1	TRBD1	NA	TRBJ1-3	TGCGCCAGCAGCACAGGGGGCGGTGGAAACACCATATATTTT	CASSTGGGGNTIYF
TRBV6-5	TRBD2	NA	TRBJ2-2	TGTGCCAGCAATCTGGCGGGAGTTAACACCGGGGAGCTGTTTTTT	CASNLAGVNTGELFF
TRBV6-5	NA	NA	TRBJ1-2	TGTGCCAGCAACCTAGGACATGGATATGGCTACACCTTC	CASNLGHGYGYTF
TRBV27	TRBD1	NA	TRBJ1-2	TGTGCCAGCAGCCCCACGACAGGGGGCGGGGGCTATGGCTACACCTTC	CASSPTTGGGGYGYTF
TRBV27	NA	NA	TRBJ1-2	TGTGCCAGCAGTTCGGGCTATGGCTACACCTTC	CASSSGYGYTF
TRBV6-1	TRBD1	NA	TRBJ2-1	TGTGCCAGCAGTGGTCTCCGGACAGGGAGCTCCTACAATGAGCAGTTCTTC	CASSGLRTGSSYNEQFF
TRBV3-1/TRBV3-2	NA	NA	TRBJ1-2	TGTGCCAGCAGCCAAGAGGTCGCTCACAGCTATGGCTACACCTTC	CASSQEVAHSYGYTF
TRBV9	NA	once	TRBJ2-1	TGTGCCAGCAGCCCCCGTGAATCGACTTCCTACAATGAGCAGTTCTTC	CASSPRESTSYNEQFF
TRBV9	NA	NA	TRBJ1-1	TGTGCCAGCAGCGTAGCCCAGGGGAACACTGAAGCTTTCTTT	CASSVAQGNTEAFF
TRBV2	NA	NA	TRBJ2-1	TGTGCCAGCAGTTTACAGGCAACCTACAATGAGCAGTTCTTC	CASSLQATYNEQFF
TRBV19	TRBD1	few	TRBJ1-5	TGTGCCAGTAGTACGGGGACAGGGGGCGAACAGCCCCAGCATTTT	CASSTGTGGEQPQHF
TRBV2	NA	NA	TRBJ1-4	TGTGCCAGCGGGGAGGTCGAAAAACTGTTTTTT	CASGEVEKLFF
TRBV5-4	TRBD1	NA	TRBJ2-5	TGTGCCAGCAGCTGGGGGGACAGGGGCGGTGAGACCCAGTACTTC	CASSWGDRGGETQYF
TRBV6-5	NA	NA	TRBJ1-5	TGTGCCAGCAGTTCCGTCCAGCGGTCCAATCAGCCCCAGCATTTT	CASSSVQRSNQPQHF
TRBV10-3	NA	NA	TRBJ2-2	TGTGCCATCCAGAGCGGCACGAACACCGGGGAGCTGTTTTTT	CAIQSGTNTGELFF
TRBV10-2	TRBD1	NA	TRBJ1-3	TGCGCCAGCGGCGAGGGACAGGACTCTGGAAACACCATATATTTT	CASGEGQDSGNTIYF